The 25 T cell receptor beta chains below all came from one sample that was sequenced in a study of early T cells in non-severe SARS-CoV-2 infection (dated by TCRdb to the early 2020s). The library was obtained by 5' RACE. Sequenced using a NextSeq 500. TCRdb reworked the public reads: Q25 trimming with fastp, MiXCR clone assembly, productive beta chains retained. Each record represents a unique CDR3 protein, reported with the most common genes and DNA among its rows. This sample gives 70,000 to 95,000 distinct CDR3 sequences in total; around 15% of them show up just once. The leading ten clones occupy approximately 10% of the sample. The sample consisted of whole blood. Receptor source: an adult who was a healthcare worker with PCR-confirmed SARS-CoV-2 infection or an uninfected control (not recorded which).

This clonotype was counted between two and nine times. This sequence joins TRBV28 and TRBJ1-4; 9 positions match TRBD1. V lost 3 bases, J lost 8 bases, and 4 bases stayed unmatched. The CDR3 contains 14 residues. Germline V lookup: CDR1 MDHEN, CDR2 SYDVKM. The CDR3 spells CASSFRQGGEKLFF. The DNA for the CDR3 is TGTGCCAGCAGTTTCCGACAGGGGGGGGAAAAACTGTTTTTT.

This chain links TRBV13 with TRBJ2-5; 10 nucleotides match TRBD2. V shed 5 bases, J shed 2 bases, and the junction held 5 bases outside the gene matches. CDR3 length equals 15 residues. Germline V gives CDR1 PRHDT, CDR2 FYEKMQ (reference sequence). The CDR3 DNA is TGTGCCAGCAGCACAGCGGGGGGGCTACAAGAGACCCAGTACTTC. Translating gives CASSTAGGLQETQYF.

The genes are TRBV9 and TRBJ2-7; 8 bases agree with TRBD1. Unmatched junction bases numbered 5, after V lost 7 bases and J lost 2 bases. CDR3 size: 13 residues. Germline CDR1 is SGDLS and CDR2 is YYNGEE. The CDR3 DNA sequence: TGTGCCAGCTCGACAGGGGTAACCTACGAGCAGTACTTC. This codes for CASSTGVTYEQYF.

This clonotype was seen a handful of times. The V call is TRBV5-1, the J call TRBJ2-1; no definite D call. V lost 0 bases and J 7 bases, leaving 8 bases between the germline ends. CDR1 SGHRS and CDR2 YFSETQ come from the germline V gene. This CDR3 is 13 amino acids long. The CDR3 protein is CASSLVLGNEQFF. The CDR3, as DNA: TGCGCCAGCAGCTTGGTCCTAGGGAATGAGCAGTTCTTC.

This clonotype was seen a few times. The CDR3, as DNA: TGTGCCAGTAACACAGGGGGGGATACGCAGTATTTT. Encoded protein: CASNTGGDTQYF. The gene calls are TRBV7-8 and TRBJ2-3, with 8 bases identical to TRBD1. The CDR3 contains 12 residues. The germline gives CDR1 SGHVS, CDR2 FQNEAQ. V gave up 9 bases and J gave up 6 bases; unmatched junction bases: 5. The full variable domain, its missing parts supplied by reference TRBV7-8 and TRBJ2-3, is GAGVSQSPRYKVAKRGQDVALRCDPISGHVSLFWYQQALGQGPEFLTYFQNEAQLDKSGLPSDRFFAERPEGSVSTLKIQRTQQEDSAVYLCASNTGGDTQYFGPGTRLTVL.

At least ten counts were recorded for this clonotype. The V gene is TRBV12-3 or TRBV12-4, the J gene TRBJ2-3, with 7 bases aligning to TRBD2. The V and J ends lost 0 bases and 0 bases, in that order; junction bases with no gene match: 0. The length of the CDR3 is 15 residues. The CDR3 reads CASSLAGGSTDTQYF. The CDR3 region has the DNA TGTGCCAGCAGTTTAGCGGGGGGGAGCACAGATACGCAGTATTTT.

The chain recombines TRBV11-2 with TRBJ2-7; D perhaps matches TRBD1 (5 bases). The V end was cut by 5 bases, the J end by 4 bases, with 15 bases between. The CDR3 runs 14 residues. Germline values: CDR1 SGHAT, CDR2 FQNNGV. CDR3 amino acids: CASSIPTDWYEQYF. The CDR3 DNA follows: TGTGCCAGCAGCATTCCGACAGACTGGTACGAGCAGTACTTC.

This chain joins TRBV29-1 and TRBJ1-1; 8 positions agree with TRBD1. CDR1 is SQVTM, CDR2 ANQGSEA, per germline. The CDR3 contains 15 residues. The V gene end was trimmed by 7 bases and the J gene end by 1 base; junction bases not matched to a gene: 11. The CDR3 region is CSAGTWTGPNTEAFF. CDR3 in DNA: TGCAGCGCCGGAACTTGGACAGGGCCGAACACTGAAGCTTTCTTT.

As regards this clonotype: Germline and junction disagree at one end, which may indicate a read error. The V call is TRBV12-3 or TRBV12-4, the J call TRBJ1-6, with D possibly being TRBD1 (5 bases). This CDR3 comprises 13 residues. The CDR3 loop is CASRGGSSSPLHF. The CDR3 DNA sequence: TGTGCCAGCAGGGGGGGAAGTAGTTCACCCCTACACTTT.

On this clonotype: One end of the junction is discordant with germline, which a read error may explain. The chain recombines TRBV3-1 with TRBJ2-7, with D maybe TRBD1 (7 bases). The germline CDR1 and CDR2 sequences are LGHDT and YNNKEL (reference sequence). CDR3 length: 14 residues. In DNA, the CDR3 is TGTGCCAGCAGCCAAGGCTTCCTGGGCGGGACAGAAATCTTC. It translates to CASSQGFLGGTEIF.

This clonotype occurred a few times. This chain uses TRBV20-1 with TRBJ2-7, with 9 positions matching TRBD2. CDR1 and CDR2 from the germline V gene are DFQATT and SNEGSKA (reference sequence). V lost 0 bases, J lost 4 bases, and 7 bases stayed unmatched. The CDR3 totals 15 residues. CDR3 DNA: TGCAGTGCTAGAGACCCCCGACTAGCGGAATACGAGCAGTACTTC. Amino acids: CSARDPRLAEYEQYF.

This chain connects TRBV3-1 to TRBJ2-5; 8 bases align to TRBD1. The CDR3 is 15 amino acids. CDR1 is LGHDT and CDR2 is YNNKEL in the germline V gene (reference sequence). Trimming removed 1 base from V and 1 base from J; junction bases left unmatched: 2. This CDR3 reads CASSQARGLQETQYF. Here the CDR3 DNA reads TGTGCCAGCAGCCAAGCCAGGGGGCTCCAAGAGACCCAGTACTTC.

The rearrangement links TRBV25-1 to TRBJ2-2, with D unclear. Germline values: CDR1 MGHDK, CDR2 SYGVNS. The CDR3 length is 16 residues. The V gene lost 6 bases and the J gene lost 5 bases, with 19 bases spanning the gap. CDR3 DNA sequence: TGTGCCAGCAGACAGATGGGGTCAACCGGAACCGGGGAGCTGTTTTTT. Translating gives CASRQMGSTGTGELFF.

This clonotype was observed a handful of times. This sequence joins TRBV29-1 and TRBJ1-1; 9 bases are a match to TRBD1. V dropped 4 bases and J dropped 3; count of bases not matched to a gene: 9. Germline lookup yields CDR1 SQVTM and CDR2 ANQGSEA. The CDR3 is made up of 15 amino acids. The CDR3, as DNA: TGCAGCGTTGGAGGACAGGGGAATTTTTACACTGAAGCTTTCTTT. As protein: CSVGGQGNFYTEAFF.

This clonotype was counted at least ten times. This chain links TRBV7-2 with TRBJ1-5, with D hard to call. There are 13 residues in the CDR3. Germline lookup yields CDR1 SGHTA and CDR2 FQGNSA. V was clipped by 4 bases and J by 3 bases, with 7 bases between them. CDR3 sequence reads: CASSSDSNQPQHF. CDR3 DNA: TGTGCCAGCAGCTCTGATTCCAATCAGCCCCAGCATTTT.

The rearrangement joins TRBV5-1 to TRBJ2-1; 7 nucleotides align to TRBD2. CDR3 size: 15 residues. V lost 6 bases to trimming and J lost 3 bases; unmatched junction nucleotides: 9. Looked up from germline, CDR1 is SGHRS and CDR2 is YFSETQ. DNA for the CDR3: TGCGCCAGCAACAAGGGAGGGACTGGCTACAATGAGCAGTTCTTC. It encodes CASNKGGTGYNEQFF.

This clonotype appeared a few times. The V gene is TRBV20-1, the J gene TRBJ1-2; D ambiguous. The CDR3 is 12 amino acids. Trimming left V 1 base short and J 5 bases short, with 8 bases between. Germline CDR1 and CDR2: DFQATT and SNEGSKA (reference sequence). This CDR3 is CSARVKDYGYTF. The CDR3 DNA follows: TGCAGTGCTAGAGTAAAGGATTATGGCTACACCTTC.

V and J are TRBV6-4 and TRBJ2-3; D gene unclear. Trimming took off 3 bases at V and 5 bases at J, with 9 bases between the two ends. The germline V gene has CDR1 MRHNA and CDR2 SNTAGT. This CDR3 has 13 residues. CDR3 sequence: CASSEGWQDTQYF. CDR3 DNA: TGTGCCAGCAGTGAGGGTTGGCAAGATACGCAGTATTTT.

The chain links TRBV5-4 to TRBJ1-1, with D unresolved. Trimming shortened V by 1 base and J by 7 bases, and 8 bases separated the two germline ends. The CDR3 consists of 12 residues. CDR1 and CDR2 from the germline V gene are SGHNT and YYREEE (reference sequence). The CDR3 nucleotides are TGTGCCAGCAGCTTGTGGGAGGATGAAGCTTTCTTT. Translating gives CASSLWEDEAFF. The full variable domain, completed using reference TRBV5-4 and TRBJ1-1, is ETGVTQSPTHLIKTRGQQVTLRCSSQSGHNTVSWYQQALGQGPQFIFQYYREEENGRGNFPPRFSGLQFPNYSSELNVNALELDDSALYLCASSLWEDEAFFGQGTRLTVV.

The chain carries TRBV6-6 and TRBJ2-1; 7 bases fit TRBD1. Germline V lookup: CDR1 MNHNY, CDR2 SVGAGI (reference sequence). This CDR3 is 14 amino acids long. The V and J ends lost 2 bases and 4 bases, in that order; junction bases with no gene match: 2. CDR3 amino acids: CASSYRDRYNEQFF. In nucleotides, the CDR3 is TGTGCCAGCAGTTACCGGGACAGATACAATGAGCAGTTCTTC.

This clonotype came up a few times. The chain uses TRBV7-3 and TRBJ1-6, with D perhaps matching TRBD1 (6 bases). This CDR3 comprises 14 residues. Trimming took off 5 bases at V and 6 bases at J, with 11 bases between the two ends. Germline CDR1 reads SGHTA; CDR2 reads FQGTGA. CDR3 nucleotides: TGTGCCAGCAGCCCACAGGGAGGTAATTCACCCCTCCACTTT. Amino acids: CASSPQGGNSPLHF.

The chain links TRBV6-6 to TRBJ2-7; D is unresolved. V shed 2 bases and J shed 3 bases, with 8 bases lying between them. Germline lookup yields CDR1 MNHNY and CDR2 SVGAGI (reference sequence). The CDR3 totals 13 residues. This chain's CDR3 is CASSYGPNYEQYF. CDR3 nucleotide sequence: TGTGCCAGCAGTTACGGCCCAAACTACGAGCAGTACTTC.

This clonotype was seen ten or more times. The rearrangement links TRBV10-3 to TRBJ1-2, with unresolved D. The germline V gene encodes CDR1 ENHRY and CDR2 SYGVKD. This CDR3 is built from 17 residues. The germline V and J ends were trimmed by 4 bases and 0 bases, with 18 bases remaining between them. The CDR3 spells CAISGTLTPGANYGYTF. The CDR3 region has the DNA TGTGCCATCAGTGGTACACTTACACCTGGAGCTAACTATGGCTACACCTTC.

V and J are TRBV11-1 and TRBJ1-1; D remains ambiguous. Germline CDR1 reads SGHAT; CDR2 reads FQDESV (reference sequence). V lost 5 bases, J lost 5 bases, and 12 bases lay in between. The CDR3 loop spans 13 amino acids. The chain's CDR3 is CASSLKLGTEAFF. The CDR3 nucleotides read TGTGCCAGCAGCCTCAAACTGGGAACTGAAGCTTTCTTT.

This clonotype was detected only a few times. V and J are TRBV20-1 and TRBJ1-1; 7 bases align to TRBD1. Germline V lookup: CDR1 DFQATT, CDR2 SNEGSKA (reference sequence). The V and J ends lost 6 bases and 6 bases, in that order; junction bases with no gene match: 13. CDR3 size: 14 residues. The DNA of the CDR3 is TGCAGTGCCACCATGGACAGGCCGGGGTCTGAAGCTTTCTTT. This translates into CSATMDRPGSEAFF.